The entry below gives a single TCR beta chain sequence along with its context. Its antigen is currently unknown. The ends were cut back, 5 bases at V and 5 bases at J, with 19 bases in the middle. The CDR3 spans 16 residues. Germline values: CDR1 SGHVS, CDR2 FQNEAQ. This entry belongs to a study of CD8 T cells in Susac syndrome. Broader study findings: CD4+ T cell repertoires in Susac syndrome lacked clonal expansion.

RNA totalling 0.5 to 1 ug underwent reverse transcription with random hexamers. The authors amplified TCR beta CDR3 across 54 Vbeta and 13 Jbeta using immunoSEQ multiplex PCR. TCRdb called the immunoSEQ multiplex PCR reads again in MiXCR, with one record for every CDR3 protein. The table shows approximately 180,000 distinct CDR3 sequences, with roughly 90% occurring only once. Susac syndrome patients met recently defined diagnostic criteria for definite or probable disease. Isolation of CD8+ and CD4+ T cells was performed negatively, whereas enrichment of TEMRA cells was done by FACS. The sample comprised CD4+ T cells from PBMCs. The receptor was derived from a human donor with Susac syndrome. V gene TRBV7-8 combines with J gene TRBJ2-1, with D perhaps TRBD2 (6 bases). CDR3 in DNA: TGTGCCAGCAGCCCCGTGACCGGGACTCTTAACAATGAGCAGTTCTTC. Translating gives CASSPVTGTLNNEQFF.